This record covers a single T cell receptor beta chain. Its antigen is not known. The CDR3 contains 14 residues. CDR1 is SGHDN, CDR2 FVKESK, per germline. Germline trimming cut 4 bases from V and 5 bases from J; bases unmatched to any gene: 5. The data belong to a study of T cell responses to AZD1222 COVID-19 vaccine. General study points: Repertoire sampling happened only post peak T cell response. White British people made up most donors, females outnumbered males, and clonal diversity was possibly underestimated. Spike was spanned by vaccine-associated CD4 TCRs, with dominance at 160-218 and 743-854.

Here immunoSEQ multiplex PCR was the method, and the copy in TCRdb shows in-frame clones only, minus some. The sample includes approximately 50,000 clones, around 85% of them seen just once. Sequences were derived from peripheral blood, sampled 28 days after the second AZD1222 dose. This TCR came from an adult who received the AZD1222 COVID-19 vaccine. J is TRBJ1-5 and V is TRBV14; 7 bases are a match to TRBD1. This chain's CDR3 is CASSLTGQDQPQHF. The CDR3 nucleotides are TGTGCCAGCAGCCTGACAGGGCAGGATCAGCCCCAGCATTTT.